This TCR beta chain comes out of a study of blood T cell repertoires in COVID-19. Study-level information: The origin of the acute and convalescent COVID-19 samples was the United States, Italy and Spain. PBMCs, B-cell-depleted T cells, or T cells were the source of the cDNA or gDNA that made up the material.

Between the trimmed V and J ends, which lost 5 bases and 0 bases, there was a span of 10 bases. Germline-derived CDR1 and CDR2 are SNHLY and FYNNEI. The CDR3 is 14 residues long. In the authors' methods: Amplified reference gene primers provided the basis for estimating nucleated cell counts. Generated by immunoSEQ multiplex PCR, the TCRdb table keeps only in-frame clones and is missing some. V, J and clone size are taken as reported in that table, and D and trimming were inferred from the DNA itself. In the table there are fewer than 300,000 clones, about nine tenths of which are singletons. The sequence came from a man aged 60-69 years who had recovered from COVID-19. The chain joins TRBV2 to TRBJ1-2; tentatively, D is TRBD1 (5 bases). The sample taken for sequencing was peripheral blood. The DNA of the CDR3 is TGTGCCAGCAGTCTTTTGACAGCTAACTATGGCTACACCTTC. It codes for CASSLLTANYGYTF. Together with reference TRBV2 and TRBJ1-2, the CDR3 gives the full variable domain: EPEVTQTPSHQVTQMGQEVILRCVPISNHLYFYWYRQILGQKVEFLVSFYNNEISEKSEIFDDQFSVERPDGSNFTLKIRSTKLEDSAMYFCASSLLTANYGYTFGSGTRLTVV.